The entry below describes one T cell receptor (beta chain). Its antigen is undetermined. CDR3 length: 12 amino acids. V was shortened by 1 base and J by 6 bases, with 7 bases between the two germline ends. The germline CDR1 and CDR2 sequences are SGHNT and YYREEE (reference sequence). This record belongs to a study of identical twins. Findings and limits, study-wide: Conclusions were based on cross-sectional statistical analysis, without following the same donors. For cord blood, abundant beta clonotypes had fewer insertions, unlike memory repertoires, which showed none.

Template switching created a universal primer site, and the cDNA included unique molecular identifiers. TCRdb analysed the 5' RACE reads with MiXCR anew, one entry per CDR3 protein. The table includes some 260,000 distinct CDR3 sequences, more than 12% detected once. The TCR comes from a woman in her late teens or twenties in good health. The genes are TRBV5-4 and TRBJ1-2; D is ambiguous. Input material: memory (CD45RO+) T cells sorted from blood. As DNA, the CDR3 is TGTGCCAGCAGCTTGAGCAGAGATGGCTACACCTTC. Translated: CASSLSRDGYTF.